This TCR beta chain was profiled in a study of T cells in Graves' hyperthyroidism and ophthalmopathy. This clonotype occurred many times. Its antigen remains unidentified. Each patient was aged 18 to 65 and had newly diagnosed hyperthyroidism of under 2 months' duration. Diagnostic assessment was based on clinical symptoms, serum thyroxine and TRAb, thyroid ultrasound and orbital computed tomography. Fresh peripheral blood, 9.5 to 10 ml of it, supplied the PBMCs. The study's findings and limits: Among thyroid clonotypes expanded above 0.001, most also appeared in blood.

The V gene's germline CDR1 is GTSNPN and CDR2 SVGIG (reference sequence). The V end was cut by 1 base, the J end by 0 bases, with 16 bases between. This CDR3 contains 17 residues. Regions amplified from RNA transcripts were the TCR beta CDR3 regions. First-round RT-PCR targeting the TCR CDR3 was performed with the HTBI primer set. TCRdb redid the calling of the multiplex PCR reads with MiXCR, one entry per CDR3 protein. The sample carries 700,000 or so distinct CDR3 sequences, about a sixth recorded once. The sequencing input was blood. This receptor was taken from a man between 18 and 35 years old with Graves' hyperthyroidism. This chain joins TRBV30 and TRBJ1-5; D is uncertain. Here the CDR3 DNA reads TGTGCCTGGAGTGAGTTCCCCCCTGCCGGTAGCAATCAGCCCCAGCATTTT. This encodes CAWSEFPPAGSNQPQHF.